These 5 T cell receptor beta chains share one sample of origin, sequenced in a study of shared clonotypes between healthy human individuals. Here immunoSEQ multiplex PCR was the method, and the copy in TCRdb shows in-frame clones only, minus some. This sample has roughly 1.4 million clones, with about 98.5% found just once. Specimen: naive CD4+ T cells sorted from blood. Subset: CD45RA+ positively selected. The receptors here all came from a man aged 25-45 years in good health.

This chain connects TRBV2 to TRBJ1-5, with D maybe TRBD1 (6 bases). Trimming removed 7 bases from V and 7 bases from J, with 17 bases in between. The CDR3 length is 14 residues. Germline-derived CDR1 and CDR2 are SNHLY and FYNNEI. The CDR3 DNA is TGTGCCAGCACCTTAAACAGGGTGGGACAGCCCCAGCATTTT. Its translation is CASTLNRVGQPQHF. The variable domain in full, completed from reference TRBV2 and TRBJ1-5, reads EPEVTQTPSHQVTQMGQEVILRCVPISNHLYFYWYRQILGQKVEFLVSFYNNEISEKSEIFDDQFSVERPDGSNFTLKIRSTKLEDSAMYFCASTLNRVGQPQHFGDGTRLSIL.

This chain joins TRBV28 and TRBJ1-3, with D tentatively TRBD1 (5 bases). V lost 5 bases and J lost 9, with 11 bases in between. The CDR3 covers 12 residues. Germline V CDR1 and CDR2: MDHEN, SYDVKM. Written as DNA, the CDR3 is TGTGCCAGCAGTCCGCCCGGGGGCACCATATATTTT. Translating it yields CASSPPGGTIYF.

The chain couples TRBV11-2 to TRBJ2-1, with 7 bases matching TRBD1. The CDR3 is 14 residues long. Germline CDR1 is SGHAT and CDR2 is FQNNGV. Unmatched junction bases numbered 5, after V lost 3 bases and J lost 6 bases. The CDR3 sequence is CASSLVTGPNEQFF. Here the CDR3 DNA reads TGTGCCAGCAGCTTGGTGACAGGGCCCAATGAGCAGTTCTTC.

The rearrangement uses TRBV5-1 and TRBJ2-1, with 11 bases that match TRBD1. V shed 4 bases, J shed 6 bases, and the junction held 6 bases outside the gene matches. This CDR3 spans 15 amino acids. Germline V gene data show CDR1 as SGHRS and CDR2 as YFSETQ. CDR3 nucleotide sequence: TGCGCCAGCAGCCTAGGGACAGGGGGGCCCAATGAGCAGTTCTTC. This codes for CASSLGTGGPNEQFF.

The rearrangement links TRBV28 to TRBJ1-5, with a tentative D call TRBD1 (6 bases). The CDR3 is 12 amino acids. Trimming stripped 5 bases from V and 7 bases from J, with 9 bases between. The germline gives CDR1 MDHEN, CDR2 SYDVKM. CDR3 coding DNA: TGTGCCAGCAGTGACAGGTTACAGCCCCAGCATTTT. Protein product: CASSDRLQPQHF. Using reference TRBV28 and TRBJ1-5 for the parts outside the CDR3, the full variable domain is DVKVTQSSRYLVKRTGEKVFLECVQDMDHENMFWYRQDPGLGLRLIYFSYDVKMKEKGDIPEGYSVSREKKERFSLILESASTNQTSMYLCASSDRLQPQHFGDGTRLSIL.